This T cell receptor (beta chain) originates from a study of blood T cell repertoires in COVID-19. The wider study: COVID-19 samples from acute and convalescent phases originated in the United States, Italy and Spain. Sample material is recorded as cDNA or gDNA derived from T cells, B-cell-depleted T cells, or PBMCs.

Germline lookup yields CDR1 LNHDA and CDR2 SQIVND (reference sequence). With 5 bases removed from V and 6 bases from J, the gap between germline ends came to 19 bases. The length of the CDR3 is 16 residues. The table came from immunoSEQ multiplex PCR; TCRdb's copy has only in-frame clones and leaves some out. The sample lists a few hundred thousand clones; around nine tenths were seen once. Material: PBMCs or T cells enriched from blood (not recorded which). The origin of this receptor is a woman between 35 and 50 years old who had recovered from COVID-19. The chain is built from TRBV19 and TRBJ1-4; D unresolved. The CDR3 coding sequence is TGTGCCAGTAGTCCCCCTCGGCCGAGGAGGGATGAAAAACTGTTTTTT. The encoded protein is CASSPPRPRRDEKLFF.